This TCR beta chain emerged from a study of T cells expressing NK-cell markers. The wider study: The TCR beta repertoires were obtained from sorted CD3+CD56+NKG2C+, CD3+CD56+NKG2C- and CD3+CD56-NKG2C+ T cells.

The CDR3 is made up of 14 amino acids. Germline-derived CDR1 and CDR2 are KGHSH and LQKENI. Broader study findings: It remained uncertain whether the expanded NKG2C+ T cell clones were specific for HCMV antigens.

One entry per CDR3 protein, without DNA, is what TCRdb gives after re-calling the 5' RACE reads. The specimen's table records roughly 170,000 distinct CDR3 sequences. On this clonotype itself: Its target is not known.

V and J are TRBV18 and TRBJ1-5; TCRdb selects TRBD1, and the lack of DNA leaves this call unchecked. Sequencing used blood T cells: a sorted CD56 or NKG2C T cell subset, CD4+ or CD8+ T cells, or bulk PBMC T cells (not recorded which). The origin of this receptor is a woman aged 18-69 years in good health. CDR3 in amino acids: CASSLTVSNQPQHF.